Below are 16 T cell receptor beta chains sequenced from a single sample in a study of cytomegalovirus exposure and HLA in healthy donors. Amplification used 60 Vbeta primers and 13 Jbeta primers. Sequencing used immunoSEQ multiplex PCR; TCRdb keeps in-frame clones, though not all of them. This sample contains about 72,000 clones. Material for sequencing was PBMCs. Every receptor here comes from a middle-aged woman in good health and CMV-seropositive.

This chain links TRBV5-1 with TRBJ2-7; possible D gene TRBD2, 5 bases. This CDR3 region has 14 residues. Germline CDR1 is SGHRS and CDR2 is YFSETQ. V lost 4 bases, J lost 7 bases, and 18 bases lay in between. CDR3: CASSITVIRGEQYF. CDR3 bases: TGCGCCAGCAGCATAACGGTCATCCGGGGAGAGCAGTACTTC.

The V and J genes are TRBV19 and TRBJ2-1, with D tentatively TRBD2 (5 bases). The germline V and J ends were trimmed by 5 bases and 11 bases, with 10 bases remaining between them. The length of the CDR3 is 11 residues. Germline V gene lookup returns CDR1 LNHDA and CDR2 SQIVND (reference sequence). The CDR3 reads CASSERSQQFF. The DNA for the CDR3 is TGTGCCAGTAGTGAGCGGTCTCAGCAGTTCTTC.

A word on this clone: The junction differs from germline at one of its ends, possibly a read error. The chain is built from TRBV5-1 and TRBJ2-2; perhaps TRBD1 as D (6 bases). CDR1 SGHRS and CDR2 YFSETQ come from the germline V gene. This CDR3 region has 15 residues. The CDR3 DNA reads TGCGCCAGCAGTTTGGCGGCAGGGGCCGTCGGGGAGCTGTTTTTT. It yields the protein CASSLAAGAVGELFF. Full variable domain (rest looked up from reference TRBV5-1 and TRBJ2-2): KAGVTQTPRYLIKTRGQQVTLSCSPISGHRSVSWYQQTPGQGLQFLFEYFSETQRNKGNFPGRFSGRQFSNSRSEMNVSTLELGDSALYLCASSLAAGAVGELFFGEGSRLTVL.

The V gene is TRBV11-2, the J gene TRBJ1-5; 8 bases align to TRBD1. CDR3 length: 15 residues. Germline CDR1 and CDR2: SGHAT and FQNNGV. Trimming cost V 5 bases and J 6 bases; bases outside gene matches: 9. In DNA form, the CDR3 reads TGTGCCAGCAGCCAAGATACAGGGGGGAGTCAGCCCCAGCATTTT. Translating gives CASSQDTGGSQPQHF.

The CDR3 bases are TGTGCCACCAGCAGGAACAGGGTTCATGAGCAGTTCTTC. Protein product: CATSRNRVHEQFF. This chain joins TRBV15 and TRBJ2-1; D possibly corresponds to TRBD1 (6 bases). This CDR3 spans 13 amino acids. Trimming took off 3 bases at V and 8 bases at J, with 11 bases between the two ends. Germline CDR1 and CDR2: LNHNV and YYDKDF (reference sequence).

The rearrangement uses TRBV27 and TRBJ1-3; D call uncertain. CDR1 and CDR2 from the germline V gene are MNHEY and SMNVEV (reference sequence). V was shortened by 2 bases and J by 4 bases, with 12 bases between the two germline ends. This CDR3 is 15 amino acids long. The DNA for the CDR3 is TGTGCCAGCAGTTTAGAGGGTCTAGGAGGAAACACCATATATTTT. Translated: CASSLEGLGGNTIYF.

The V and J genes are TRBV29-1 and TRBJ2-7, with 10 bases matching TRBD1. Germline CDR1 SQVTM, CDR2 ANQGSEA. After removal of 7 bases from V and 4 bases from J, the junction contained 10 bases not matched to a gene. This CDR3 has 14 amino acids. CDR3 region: CSATGTGATYEQYF. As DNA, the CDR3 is TGCAGCGCCACCGGGACAGGGGCGACGTACGAGCAGTACTTC.

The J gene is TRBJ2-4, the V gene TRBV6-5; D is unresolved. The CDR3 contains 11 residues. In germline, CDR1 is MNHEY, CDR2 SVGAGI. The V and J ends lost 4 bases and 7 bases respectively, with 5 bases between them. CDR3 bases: TGTGCCAGCAGTTTGCAGAACATTCAGTACTTC. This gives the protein CASSLQNIQYF.

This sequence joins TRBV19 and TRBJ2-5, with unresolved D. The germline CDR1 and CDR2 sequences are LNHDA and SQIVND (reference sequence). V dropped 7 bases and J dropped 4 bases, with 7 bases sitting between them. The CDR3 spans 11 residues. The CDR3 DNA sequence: TGTGCCAGTACTTCCTCAGAGACCCAGTACTTC. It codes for CASTSSETQYF.

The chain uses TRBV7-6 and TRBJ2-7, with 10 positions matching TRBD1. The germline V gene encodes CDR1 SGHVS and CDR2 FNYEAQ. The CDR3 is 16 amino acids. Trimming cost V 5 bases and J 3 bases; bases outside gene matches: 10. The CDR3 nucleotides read TGTGCCAGCAGCAAATTAGCCGGGACAGGGGTCTACGAGCAGTACTTC. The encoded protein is CASSKLAGTGVYEQYF.

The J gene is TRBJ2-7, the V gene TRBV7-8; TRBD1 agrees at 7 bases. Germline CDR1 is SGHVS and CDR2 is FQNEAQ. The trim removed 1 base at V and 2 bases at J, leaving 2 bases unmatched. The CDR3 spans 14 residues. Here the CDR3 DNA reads TGTGCCAGCAGCTTAGTCCAGGGGGCCTACGAGCAGTACTTC. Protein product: CASSLVQGAYEQYF. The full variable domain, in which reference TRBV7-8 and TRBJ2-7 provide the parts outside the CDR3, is GAGVSQSPRYKVAKRGQDVALRCDPISGHVSLFWYQQALGQGPEFLTYFQNEAQLDKSGLPSDRFFAERPEGSVSTLKIQRTQQEDSAVYLCASSLVQGAYEQYFGPGTRLTVT.

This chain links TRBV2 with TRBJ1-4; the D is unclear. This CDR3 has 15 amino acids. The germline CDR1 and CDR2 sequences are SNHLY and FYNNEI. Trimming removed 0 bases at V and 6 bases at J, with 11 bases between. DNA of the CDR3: TGTGCCAGCAGTGAAGCGGGAGGGAGCGATGAAAAACTGTTTTTT. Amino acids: CASSEAGGSDEKLFF.

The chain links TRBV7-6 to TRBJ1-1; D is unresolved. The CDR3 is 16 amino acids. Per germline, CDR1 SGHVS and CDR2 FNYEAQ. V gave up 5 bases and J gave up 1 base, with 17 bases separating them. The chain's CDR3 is CASSPRTVPENTEAFF. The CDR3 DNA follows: TGTGCCAGCAGCCCACGTACAGTTCCCGAGAACACTGAAGCTTTCTTT.

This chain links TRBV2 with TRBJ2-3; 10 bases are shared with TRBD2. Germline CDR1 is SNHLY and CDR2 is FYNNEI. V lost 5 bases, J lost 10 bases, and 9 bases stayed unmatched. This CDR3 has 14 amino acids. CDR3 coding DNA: TGTGCCAGCAGTTCGCTAGCGGGAGTAATAGCGCAGTATTTT. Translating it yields CASSSLAGVIAQYF.

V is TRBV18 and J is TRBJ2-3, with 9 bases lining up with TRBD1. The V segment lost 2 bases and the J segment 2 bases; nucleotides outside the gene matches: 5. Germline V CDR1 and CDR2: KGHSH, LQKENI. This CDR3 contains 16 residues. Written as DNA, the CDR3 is TGTGCCAGCTCACCAAGCCGGACAGGGGCCACAGATACGCAGTATTTT. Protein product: CASSPSRTGATDTQYF.

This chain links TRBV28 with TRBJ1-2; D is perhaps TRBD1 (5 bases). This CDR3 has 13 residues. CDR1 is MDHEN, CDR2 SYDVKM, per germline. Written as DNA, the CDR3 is TGTGCTATAACCGGGGCCCACGGGGGTGGCTACACCTTC. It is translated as CAITGAHGGGYTF.